The TCR beta chain under discussion was sequenced for a study of cytomegalovirus exposure and HLA in healthy donors. This PCR relied on a set of 60 Vbeta primers and 13 Jbeta primers. Libraries were prepared by immunoSEQ multiplex PCR; TCRdb keeps only in-frame clonotypes and omits some of them. Its clone listing holds roughly 120,000 clones. Remarks on this clone: The antigen is undetermined.

Whole-study findings and limits: For presence/absence analyses, sequencing depth was assumed to be roughly uniform across donors. Sequencing likely generated an artifact that appeared as a cluster of highly shared sequence variants.

The CDR3 loop spans 17 amino acids. The germline V gene has CDR1 SGHVS and CDR2 FNYEAQ. The ends were cut back, 5 bases at V and 0 bases at J, with 16 bases in the middle. This TCR was sampled from a man in his forties in good health and CMV-seronegative. The chain carries TRBV7-6 and TRBJ2-2; TRBD1 might be the D (7 bases). What was sequenced was PBMCs. CDR3 sequence reads: CASSKTGRSPNTGELFF. DNA of the CDR3: TGTGCCAGCAGCAAGACAGGGAGGTCACCGAACACCGGGGAGCTGTTTTTT.